A selection of T cell receptor beta chains follows, all from one sample in a study of identical twins. TCRdb processed the 5' RACE reads anew with MiXCR; each CDR3 protein has one entry. The repertoire consists of fewer than 650,000 distinct CDR3 sequences, with under 8.5% occurring once and the leading ten covering 1.6%. This sample was also put to use in a study of yellow fever vaccine responses in identical twins.

Input material: PBMCs. These TCRs come from a woman aged 18 to 35 in good health. CDR3s include the opening cysteine and the closing phenylalanine or tryptophan. A D gene is named only where the DNA matches it firmly. Clone size is not always given. Where it is, it says once, few, many or a class for expanded clones.

>14|TRBJ2-5|TRBD1|few|TRBV5-1
CASSMKGAQETQYF
TGCGCCAGCAGTATGAAGGGGGCCCAAGAGACCCAGTACTTC
>14|TRBJ2-7|-|many|TRBV20-1
CSASRSRIVYEQYF
TGCAGTGCTAGTAGGAGTAGAATAGTTTACGAGCAGTACTTC
>14|TRBJ1-5|-|many|TRBV12-3/TRBV12-4
CASSLAGHNQPQHF
TGTGCCAGCAGTTTAGCCGGACACAATCAGCCCCAGCATTTT
>15|TRBJ1-5|-|-|TRBV6-5
CASSYSGGPNQPQHF
TGTGCCAGCAGTTACTCCGGGGGGCCAAATCAGCCCCAGCATTTT
>13|TRBJ2-5|-|many|TRBV5-1
CASSSEGRVTQYF
TGCGCCAGCAGCTCGGAAGGACGTGTGACCCAGTACTTC
>14|TRBJ2-3|TRBD1|many|TRBV6-4
CASSDGQGADTQYF
TGTGCCAGCAGTGACGGACAGGGGGCAGATACGCAGTATTTT
>12|TRBJ2-1|-|-|TRBV27
CASSSNLREQFF
TGTGCCAGCAGTTCCAACTTGCGGGAGCAGTTCTTC
>13|TRBJ2-1|-|-|TRBV9
CASSVGENNEQFF
TGTGCCAGCAGCGTAGGGGAAAACAATGAGCAGTTCTTC
>13|TRBJ2-3|-|few|TRBV24-1
CATSDPPEDTQYF
TGTGCCACCAGTGATCCTCCGGAAGATACGCAGTATTTT
>13|TRBJ2-1|-|-|TRBV7-9
CASRWRPYNEQFF
TGTGCCAGCAGATGGCGGCCCTACAATGAGCAGTTCTTC
>16|TRBJ2-1|-|few|TRBV5-5
CASSLEGRGAYNEQFF
TGTGCCAGCAGCTTGGAAGGCAGGGGGGCCTACAATGAGCAGTTCTTC
>15|TRBJ2-2|TRBD2|many|TRBV6-1
CASSPGLVNTGELFF
TGTGCCAGCAGCCCGGGACTAGTCAACACCGGGGAGCTGTTTTTT
>15|TRBJ2-2|-|many|TRBV20-1
CSAGNGQRHTGELFF
TGCAGTGCCGGGAATGGGCAGCGACACACCGGGGAGCTGTTTTTT
>15|TRBJ1-2|TRBD1|-|TRBV7-6
CASSPGTGGTYGYTF
TGTGCCAGCAGCCCAGGGACAGGGGGCACCTATGGCTACACCTTC
>14|TRBJ2-7|-|many|TRBV11-2
CASSLLDRPYEQYF
TGTGCCAGCAGCTTATTAGACAGGCCTTACGAGCAGTACTTC
>14|TRBJ2-3|-|once|TRBV6-1
CASSEPGGTDTQYF
TGTGCCAGCAGTGAACCCGGAGGCACAGATACGCAGTATTTT
>15|TRBJ2-2|TRBD2|few|TRBV6-1
CASRGTSGGAGELFF
TGTGCCAGCAGGGGGACTAGCGGGGGGGCCGGGGAGCTGTTTTTT
>10|TRBJ2-3|-|few|TRBV29-1
CSLVVDTQYF
TGCAGCTTAGTGGTAGATACGCAGTATTTT
>15|TRBJ2-7|TRBD1|few|TRBV13
CASSFVDRNPYEQYF
TGTGCCAGCAGCTTCGTGGACAGGAACCCCTACGAGCAGTACTTC
>14|TRBJ2-5|TRBD1|few|TRBV5-1
CASSGDSVDETQYF
TGCGCCAGCAGCGGGGACAGTGTGGACGAGACCCAGTACTTC
>15|TRBJ2-7|TRBD1|-|TRBV24-1
CATSDLGTGMYEQYF
TGTGCCACCAGTGATTTGGGGACAGGGATGTACGAGCAGTACTTC
>16|TRBJ2-5|TRBD1|-|TRBV12-3/TRBV12-4
CATRPGTGSIQETQYF
TGTGCCACCAGACCCGGGACAGGATCCATCCAAGAGACCCAGTACTTC